This T cell receptor beta chain came from a study of T cells in localized non-small cell lung cancer. Whole-study results and caveats: Measurement of T cell clonality placed uninvolved adjacent lung highest, above the level in tumor.

Data came from immunoSEQ multiplex PCR; TCRdb stores just in-frame clones and leaves some out. This sample has roughly 89,000 clones, with roughly 90% found just once. A remark on this clone: Its antigen is as yet unknown.

Germline V gene sequence: CDR1 PRHDT, CDR2 FYEKMQ (reference sequence). V lost 4 bases and J 0 bases, leaving 12 bases between the germline ends. CDR3 length: 16 residues. The sequence was obtained from a woman between 35 and 70 years old with stage II squamous cell lung carcinoma. Here the sequenced sample was PBMCs, taken before any cancer treatment. The gene calls are TRBV13 and TRBJ1-4, with D possibly matching TRBD1 (5 bases). The CDR3: CASSWGRIATNEKLFF. In nucleotides, the CDR3 is TGTGCCAGCAGCTGGGGACGGATCGCAACTAATGAAAAACTGTTTTTT.